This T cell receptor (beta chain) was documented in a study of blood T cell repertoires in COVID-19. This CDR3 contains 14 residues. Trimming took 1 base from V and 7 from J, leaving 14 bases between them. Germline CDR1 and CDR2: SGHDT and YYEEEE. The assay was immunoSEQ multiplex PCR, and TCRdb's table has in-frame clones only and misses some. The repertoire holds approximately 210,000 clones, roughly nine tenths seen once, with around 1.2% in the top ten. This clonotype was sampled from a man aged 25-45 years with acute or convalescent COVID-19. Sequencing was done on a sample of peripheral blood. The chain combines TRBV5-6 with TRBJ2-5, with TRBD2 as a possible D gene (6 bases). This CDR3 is CASSLWRGLGTQYF. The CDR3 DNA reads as TGTGCCAGCAGCTTGTGGAGGGGATTGGGGACCCAGTACTTC.